This TCR beta chain was obtained from a study of blood T cell repertoires in COVID-19. Study at large: PBMCs, B-cell-depleted T cells, or T cells provided the cDNA or gDNA that made up the material.

Participant-reported clinical history was the basis for cohort assignment. Two negative PCRs, clearance, or symptom resolution were required of recovered Cohort 3 donors. The trim removed 2 bases at V and 2 bases at J, leaving 24 bases unmatched. CDR1 MDHEN and CDR2 SYDVKM come from the germline V gene. The CDR3 extends over 21 amino acids. Under the authors' procedure: Amplification of reference gene primers was used by the study to estimate nucleated cell counts. Measured with immunoSEQ multiplex PCR; TCRdb has only the in-frame clones, and not every one. V, J and clone size reflect that table, while D and trimming were determined from the DNA. The sample contains about 200,000 clones, about 85% of which appear only once.

This receptor was taken from a man aged 35 to 55 who had recovered from COVID-19. Sequencing was carried out using PBMCs or T cells enriched from blood (not recorded which). The V and J genes are TRBV28 and TRBJ2-7, with 7 nucleotides matching TRBD1. The CDR3 nucleotides read TGTGCCAGCAGTTTAATCCCCACCTGGCGACAGGGAAATCAGATTGCCTACGAGCAGTACTTC. Translation gives CASSLIPTWRQGNQIAYEQYF.